This note documents a single T cell receptor beta chain sequence. Some clones are missing from TCRdb's copy, which holds only in-frame ones; the method was immunoSEQ multiplex PCR. The data contain tens of thousands of clones, nearly 90% of them singletons. The data derive from a study of OX40 agonist ivuxolimab in advanced cancers. The germline CDR1 and CDR2 sequences are KGHSH and LQKENI. The CDR3 runs 14 residues. V trimming: 3 bases; J trimming: 5 bases; junction bases outside the gene matches: 4. This TCR was sampled from an adult with an advanced solid tumor such as melanoma, head and neck, liver or kidney cancer. This chain connects TRBV18 to TRBJ1-1, with TRBD1 matching 9 bases. The sample in question was CD4+ or CD8+ T cells sorted from blood, obtained in a trial of the OX40 agonist ivuxolimab. In DNA, the CDR3 is TGTGCCAGCTCACCTCTAGGGACAGGGACTGAAGCTTTCTTT. Its translation is CASSPLGTGTEAFF.